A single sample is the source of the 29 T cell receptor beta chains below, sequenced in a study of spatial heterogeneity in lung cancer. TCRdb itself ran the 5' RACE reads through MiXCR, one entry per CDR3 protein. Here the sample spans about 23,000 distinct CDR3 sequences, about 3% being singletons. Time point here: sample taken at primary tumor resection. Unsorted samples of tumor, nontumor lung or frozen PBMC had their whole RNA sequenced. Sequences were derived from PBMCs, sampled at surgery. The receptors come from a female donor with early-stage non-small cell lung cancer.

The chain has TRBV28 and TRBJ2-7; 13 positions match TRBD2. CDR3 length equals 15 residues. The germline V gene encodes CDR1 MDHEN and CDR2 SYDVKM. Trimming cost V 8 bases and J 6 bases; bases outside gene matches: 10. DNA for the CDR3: TGTGCCAGCGGGAAAGGGGGGACTAGCGGGATCGAGCAGTACTTC. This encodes CASGKGGTSGIEQYF.

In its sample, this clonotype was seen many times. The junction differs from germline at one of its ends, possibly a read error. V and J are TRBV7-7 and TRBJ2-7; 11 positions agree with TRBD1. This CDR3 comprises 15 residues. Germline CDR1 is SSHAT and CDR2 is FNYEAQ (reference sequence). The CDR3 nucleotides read TGTGCTAGCAGCATAGGGACAGGGGGTACCTACGAGCAGTACTTC. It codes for CASSIGTGGTYEQYF.

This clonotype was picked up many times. The CDR3 DNA is TGTGCCAGCAGCCAAGAGGGACGGAGGAACACTGAAGCTTTCTTT. Its translation is CASSQEGRRNTEAFF. The J gene is TRBJ1-1, the V gene TRBV4-2, with D perhaps TRBD1 (5 bases). V was trimmed by 0 bases and J by 1 base, leaving 9 bases between them. The CDR3 is 15 residues long. CDR1 and CDR2 (germline): LGHNA, YNFKEQ.

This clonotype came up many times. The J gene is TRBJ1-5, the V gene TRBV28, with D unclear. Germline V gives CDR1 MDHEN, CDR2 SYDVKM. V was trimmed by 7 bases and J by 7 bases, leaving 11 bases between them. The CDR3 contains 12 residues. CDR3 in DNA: TGTGCCAGCACCGGACTGGGCCAGCCCCAGCATTTT. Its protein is CASTGLGQPQHF.

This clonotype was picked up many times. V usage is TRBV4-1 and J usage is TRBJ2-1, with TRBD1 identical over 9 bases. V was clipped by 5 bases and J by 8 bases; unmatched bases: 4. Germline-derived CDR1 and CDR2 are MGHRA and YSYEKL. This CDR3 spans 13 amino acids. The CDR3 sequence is CASSKQGAYEQFF. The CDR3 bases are TGCGCCAGCAGCAAACAGGGGGCGTATGAGCAGTTCTTC.

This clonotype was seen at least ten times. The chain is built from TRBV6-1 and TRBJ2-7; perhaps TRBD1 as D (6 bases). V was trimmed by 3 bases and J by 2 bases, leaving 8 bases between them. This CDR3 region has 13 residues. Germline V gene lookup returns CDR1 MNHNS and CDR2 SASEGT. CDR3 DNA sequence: TGTGCCAGCAGTGAGGGGGCCCCCTACGAGCAGTACTTC. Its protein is CASSEGAPYEQYF.

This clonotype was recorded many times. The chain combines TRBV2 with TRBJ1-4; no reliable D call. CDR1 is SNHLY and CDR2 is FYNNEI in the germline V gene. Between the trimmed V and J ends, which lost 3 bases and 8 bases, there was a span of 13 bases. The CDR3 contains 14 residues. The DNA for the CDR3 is TGTGCCAGCAGTGAGGCAGAGCTCATCGAAAAACTGTTTTTT. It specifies CASSEAELIEKLFF. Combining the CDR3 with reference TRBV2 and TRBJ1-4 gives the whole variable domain EPEVTQTPSHQVTQMGQEVILRCVPISNHLYFYWYRQILGQKVEFLVSFYNNEISEKSEIFDDQFSVERPDGSNFTLKIRSTKLEDSAMYFCASSEAELIEKLFFGSGTQLSVL.

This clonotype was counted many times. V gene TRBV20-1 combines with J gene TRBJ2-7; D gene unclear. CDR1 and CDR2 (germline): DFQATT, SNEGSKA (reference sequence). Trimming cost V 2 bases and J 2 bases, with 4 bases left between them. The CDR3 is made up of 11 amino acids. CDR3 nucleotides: TGCAGTGCTAGAAAAGCCTACGAGCAGTACTTC. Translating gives CSARKAYEQYF.

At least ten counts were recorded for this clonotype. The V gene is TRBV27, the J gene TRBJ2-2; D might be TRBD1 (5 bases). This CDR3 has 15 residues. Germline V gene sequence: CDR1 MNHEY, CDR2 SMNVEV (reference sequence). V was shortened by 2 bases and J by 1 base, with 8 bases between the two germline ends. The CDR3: CASSLTQGNTGELFF. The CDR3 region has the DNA TGTGCCAGCAGTTTAACCCAGGGGAACACCGGGGAGCTGTTTTTT.

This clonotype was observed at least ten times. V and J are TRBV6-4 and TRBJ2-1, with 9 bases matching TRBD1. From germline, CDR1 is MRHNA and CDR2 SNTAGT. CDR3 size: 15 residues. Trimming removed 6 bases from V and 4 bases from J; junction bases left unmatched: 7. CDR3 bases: TGTGCCAGCAGCCCCTTTGGACAGGGGTACAATGAGCAGTTCTTC. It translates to CASSPFGQGYNEQFF.

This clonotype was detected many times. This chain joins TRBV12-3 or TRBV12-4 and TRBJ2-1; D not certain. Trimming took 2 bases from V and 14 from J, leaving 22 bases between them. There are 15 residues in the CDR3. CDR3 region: CASSLWASQGGLEFF. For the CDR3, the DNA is TGTGCCAGCAGTTTATGGGCCTCGCAAGGTGGTTTGGAGTTCTTC.

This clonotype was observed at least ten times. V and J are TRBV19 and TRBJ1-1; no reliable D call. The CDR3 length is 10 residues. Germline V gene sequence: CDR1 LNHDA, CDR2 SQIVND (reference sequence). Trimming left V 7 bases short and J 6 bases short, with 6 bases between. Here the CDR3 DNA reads TGTGCCAGTATAAGGCCTGAAGCTTTCTTT. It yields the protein CASIRPEAFF.

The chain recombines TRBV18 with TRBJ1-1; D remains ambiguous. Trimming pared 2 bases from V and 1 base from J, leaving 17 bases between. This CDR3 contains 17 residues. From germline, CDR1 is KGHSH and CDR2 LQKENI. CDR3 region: CASSPTFTAWENTEAFF. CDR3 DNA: TGTGCCAGCTCACCAACTTTCACAGCTTGGGAGAACACTGAAGCTTTCTTT.

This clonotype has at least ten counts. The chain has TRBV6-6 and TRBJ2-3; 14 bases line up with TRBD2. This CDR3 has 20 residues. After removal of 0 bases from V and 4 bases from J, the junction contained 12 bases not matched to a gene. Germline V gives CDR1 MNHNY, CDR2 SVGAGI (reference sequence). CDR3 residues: CASSYSYYRGLAGAPDTQYF. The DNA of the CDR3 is TGTGCCAGCAGTTACTCGTATTACAGGGGACTAGCGGGAGCCCCAGATACGCAGTATTTT.

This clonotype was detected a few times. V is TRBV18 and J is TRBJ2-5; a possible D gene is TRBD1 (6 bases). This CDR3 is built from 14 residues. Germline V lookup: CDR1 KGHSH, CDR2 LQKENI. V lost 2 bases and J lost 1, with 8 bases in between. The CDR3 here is CASSPKGGQETQYF. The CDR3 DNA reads TGTGCCAGCTCACCAAAAGGGGGCCAAGAGACCCAGTACTTC.

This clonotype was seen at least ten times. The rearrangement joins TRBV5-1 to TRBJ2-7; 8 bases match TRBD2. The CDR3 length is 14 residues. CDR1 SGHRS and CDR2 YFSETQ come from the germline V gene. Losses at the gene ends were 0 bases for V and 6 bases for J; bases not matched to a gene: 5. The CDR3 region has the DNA TGCGCCAGCAGCTTGGCAGCGGGAGTTAGCGAGCAGTACTTC. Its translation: CASSLAAGVSEQYF.

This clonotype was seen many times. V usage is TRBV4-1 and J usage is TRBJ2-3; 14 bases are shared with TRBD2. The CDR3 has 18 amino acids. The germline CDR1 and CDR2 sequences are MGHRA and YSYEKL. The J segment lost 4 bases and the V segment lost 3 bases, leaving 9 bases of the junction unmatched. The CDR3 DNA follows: TGCGCCAGCAGCCAGCTCCATCCGGGACTAGCGGGGGCAGATACGCAGTATTTT. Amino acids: CASSQLHPGLAGADTQYF.

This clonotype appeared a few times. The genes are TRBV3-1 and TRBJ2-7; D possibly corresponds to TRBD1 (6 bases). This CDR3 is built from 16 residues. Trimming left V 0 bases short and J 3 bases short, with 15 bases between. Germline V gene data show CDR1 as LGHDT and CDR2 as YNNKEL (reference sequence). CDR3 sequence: CASSQDRWDIYYEQYF. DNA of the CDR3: TGTGCCAGCAGCCAAGATAGGTGGGACATATACTACGAGCAGTACTTC.

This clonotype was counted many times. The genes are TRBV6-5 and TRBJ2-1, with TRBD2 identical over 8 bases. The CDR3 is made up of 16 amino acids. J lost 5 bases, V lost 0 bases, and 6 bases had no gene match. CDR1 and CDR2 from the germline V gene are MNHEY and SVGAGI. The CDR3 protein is CASSYSREGRDNEQFF. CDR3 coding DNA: TGTGCCAGCAGTTACTCCCGGGAGGGCCGCGACAATGAGCAGTTCTTC.

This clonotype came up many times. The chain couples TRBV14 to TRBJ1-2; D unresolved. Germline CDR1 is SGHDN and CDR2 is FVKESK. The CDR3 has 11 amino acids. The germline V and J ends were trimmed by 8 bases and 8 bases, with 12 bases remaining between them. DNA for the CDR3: TGTGCCAGCGGAACCGACTGGGGCTACACCTTC. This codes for CASGTDWGYTF.

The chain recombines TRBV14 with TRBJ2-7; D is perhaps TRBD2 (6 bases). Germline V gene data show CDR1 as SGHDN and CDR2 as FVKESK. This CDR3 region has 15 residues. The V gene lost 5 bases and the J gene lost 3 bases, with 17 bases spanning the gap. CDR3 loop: CASSKPMAGGYEQYF. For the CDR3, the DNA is TGTGCCAGCAGCAAACCAATGGCCGGGGGCTACGAGCAGTACTTC.

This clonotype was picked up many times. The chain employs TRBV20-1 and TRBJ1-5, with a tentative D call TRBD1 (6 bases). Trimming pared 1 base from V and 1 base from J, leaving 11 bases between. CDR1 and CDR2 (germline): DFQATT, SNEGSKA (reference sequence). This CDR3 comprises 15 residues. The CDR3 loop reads CSARGGAGSNQPQHF. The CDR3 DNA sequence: TGCAGTGCTAGAGGGGGGGCCGGGAGCAATCAGCCCCAGCATTTT.

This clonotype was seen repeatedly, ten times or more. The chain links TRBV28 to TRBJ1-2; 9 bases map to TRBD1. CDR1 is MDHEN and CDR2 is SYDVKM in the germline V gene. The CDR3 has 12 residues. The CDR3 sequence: CAIGSQGAGYTF. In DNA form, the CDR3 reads TGTGCAATCGGATCACAGGGGGCTGGCTACACCTTC.

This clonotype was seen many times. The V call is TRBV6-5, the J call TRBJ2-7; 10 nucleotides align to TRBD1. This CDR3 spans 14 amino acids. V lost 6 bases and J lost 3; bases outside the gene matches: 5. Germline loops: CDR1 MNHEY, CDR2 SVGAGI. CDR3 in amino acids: CASRIRTGGYEQYF. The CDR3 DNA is TGTGCCAGCAGGATAAGGACAGGGGGCTACGAGCAGTACTTC.

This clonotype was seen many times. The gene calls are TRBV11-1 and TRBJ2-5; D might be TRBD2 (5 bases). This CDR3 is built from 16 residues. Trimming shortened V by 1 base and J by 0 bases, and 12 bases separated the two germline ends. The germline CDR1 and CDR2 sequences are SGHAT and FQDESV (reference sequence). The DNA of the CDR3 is TGTGCCAGCAGCTTAGTTTCGGGGTGGTACCAAGAGACCCAGTACTTC. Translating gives CASSLVSGWYQETQYF.

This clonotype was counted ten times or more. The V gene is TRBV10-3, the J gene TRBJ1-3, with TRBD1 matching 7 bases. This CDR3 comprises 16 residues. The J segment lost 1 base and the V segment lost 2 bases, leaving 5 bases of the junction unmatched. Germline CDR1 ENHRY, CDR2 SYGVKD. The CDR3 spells CAISEGQANSGNTIYF. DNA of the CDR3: TGTGCCATCAGTGAGGGACAGGCTAATTCTGGAAACACCATATATTTT.

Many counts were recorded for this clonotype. The CDR3 protein is CASRNRGSTEAFF. As DNA, the CDR3 is TGTGCCAGCAGAAACAGGGGATCCACTGAAGCTTTCTTT. J is TRBJ1-1 and V is TRBV27; 7 bases agree with TRBD1. Germline trimming cut 6 bases from V and 4 bases from J; bases unmatched to any gene: 5. Per germline, CDR1 MNHEY and CDR2 SMNVEV (reference sequence). This CDR3 has 13 residues.

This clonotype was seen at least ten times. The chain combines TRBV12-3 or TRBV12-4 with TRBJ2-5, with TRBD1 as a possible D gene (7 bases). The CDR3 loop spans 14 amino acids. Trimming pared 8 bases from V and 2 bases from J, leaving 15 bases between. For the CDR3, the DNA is TGTGCCAGCCGGCGGGACAGCGGTCAAGAGACCCAGTACTTC. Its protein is CASRRDSGQETQYF.

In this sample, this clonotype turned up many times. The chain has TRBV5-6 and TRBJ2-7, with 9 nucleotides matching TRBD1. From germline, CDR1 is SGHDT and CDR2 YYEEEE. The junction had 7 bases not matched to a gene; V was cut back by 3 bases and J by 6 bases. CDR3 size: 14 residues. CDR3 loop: CASSSTGTGREQYF. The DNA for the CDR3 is TGTGCCAGCAGCTCGACCGGGACAGGGCGCGAGCAGTACTTC.